This TCR beta chain was profiled in a study of T-cell memory formation after mild COVID-19. Study-level information: In these data, TCR clusters were largely donor specific.

TCRdb re-called the 5' RACE reads through MiXCR, storing one row per CDR3 protein. Seen here are 150,000 to 200,000 distinct CDR3 sequences, around 18% observed once, and the top ten hold about 4%. Points from the study as a whole: SARS-CoV-2 specificity of second-wave clones peaking day 37 was unconfirmed. Shrinking CD4+ clones resided mostly in CM and EM, and CD8+ ones in EMRA.

The germline V gene encodes CDR1 SGHTA and CDR2 FQGNSA. This CDR3 has 14 residues. V lost 3 bases to trimming and J lost 8 bases, with 13 bases between them. With respect to this clonotype: Its cognate antigen is unknown.

This chain connects TRBV7-2 to TRBJ1-4; D is undetermined. The sequence came from a man between 18 and 29 years old who had mild COVID-19 (a few samples of this study predate the infection). Cell type and time point are not known. The sample was PBMCs or a T cell subset sorted from them (not recorded which). The DNA for the CDR3 is TGTGCCAGCAGCTTGGAGTCGATTGGGGAAAAACTGTTTTTT. Its protein product is CASSLESIGEKLFF.